This TCR beta chain was sequenced for a study of T cell repertoires in cytomegalovirus infection. Study summary: From public TCR beta signatures came an indication of both CMV infection and matching HLA type.

TCRdb fed the reads into MiXCR, producing one record per CDR3 protein. The sample contains a few hundred thousand distinct CDR3 sequences, roughly an eighth of which appear only once. This clonotype was recorded a few times. V shed 5 bases, J shed 4 bases, and the junction held 4 bases outside the gene matches. From germline, CDR1 is MNHEY and CDR2 SVGEGT. The CDR3 runs 14 residues. The chain joins TRBV6-2 or TRBV6-3 to TRBJ2-7; 11 nucleotides line up with TRBD2. Source material: PBMCs. The source is a human donor in good health (CMV status not recorded). Some clones in this sample may be carry-over from other donors' samples. CDR3 sequence: CASSAGLAAYEQYF. CDR3 coding DNA: TGTGCCAGCAGTGCGGGACTAGCGGCTTACGAGCAGTACTTC.